The clone carrying this TCR beta chain was counted a few times. What it recognizes is unknown. CD45RO/CCR7/CD25/CD127/CD95/CD27 separated CD4+ naive, central memory, regulatory and stem cell-like memory cells by sorting. The data were obtained in a study of beta chain features in type 1 diabetes. On the study more broadly: The number of sorted cells examined across all samples was around 110 million.

Regarding the study as a whole: In patients and controls equally, PCR might favor templates that are shorter. Patients' naive, central memory and Treg TCRB repertoires seemed closer to one another than those of healthy donors.

Germline CDR1 reads DFQATT; CDR2 reads SNEGSKA (reference sequence). This CDR3 has 11 amino acids. V lost 3 bases and J 5 bases, leaving 8 bases between the germline ends. The authors reverse transcribed all of the isolated RNA, so sequencing captured expressed TCRB transcripts. TCRdb's copy holds only in-frame clones and misses some; the assay was immunoSEQ multiplex PCR. The top ten clones hold approximately 0.093% of a sample with about 620,000 clones, 15% to 17% of them seen once. Material: naive CD4+ T cells from blood. The TCR comes from a man aged 18 to 30 in good health. The chain uses TRBV20-1 and TRBJ2-7, with D uncertain. CDR3 coding DNA: TGCAGTGCTAGTGCAGTTGACGAGCAGTACTTC. Protein sequence: CSASAVDEQYF.